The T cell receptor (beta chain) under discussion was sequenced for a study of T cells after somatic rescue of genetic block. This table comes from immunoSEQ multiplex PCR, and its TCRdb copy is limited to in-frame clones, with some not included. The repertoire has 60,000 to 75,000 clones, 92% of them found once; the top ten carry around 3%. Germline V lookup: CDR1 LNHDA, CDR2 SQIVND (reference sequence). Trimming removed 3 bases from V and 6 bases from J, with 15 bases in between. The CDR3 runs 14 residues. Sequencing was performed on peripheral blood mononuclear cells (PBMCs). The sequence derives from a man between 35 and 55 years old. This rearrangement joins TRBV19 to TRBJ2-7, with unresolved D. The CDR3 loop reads CASSIWEGNSEQYF. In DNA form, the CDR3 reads TGTGCCAGTAGTATTTGGGAAGGAAATTCCGAGCAGTACTTC.